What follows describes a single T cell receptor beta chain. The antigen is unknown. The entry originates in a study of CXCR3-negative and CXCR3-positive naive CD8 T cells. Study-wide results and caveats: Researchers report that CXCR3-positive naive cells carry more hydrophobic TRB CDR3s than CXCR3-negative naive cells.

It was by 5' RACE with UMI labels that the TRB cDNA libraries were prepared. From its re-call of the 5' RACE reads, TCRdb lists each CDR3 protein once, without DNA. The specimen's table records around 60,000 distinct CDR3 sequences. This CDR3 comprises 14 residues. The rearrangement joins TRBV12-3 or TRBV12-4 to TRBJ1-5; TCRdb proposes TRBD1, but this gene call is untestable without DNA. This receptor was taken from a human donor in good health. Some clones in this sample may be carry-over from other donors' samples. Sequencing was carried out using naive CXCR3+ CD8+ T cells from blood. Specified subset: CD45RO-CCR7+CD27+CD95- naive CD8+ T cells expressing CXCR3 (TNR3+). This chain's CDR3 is CASRGPMDHQPQHF.